This T cell receptor beta chain emerged from a study of blood T cell repertoires in COVID-19 (dated by TCRdb to the early 2020s). At the level of the whole study: The collaborator samples originated in the United States, Italy and Spain and spanned the acute and convalescent phases of COVID-19. The material from the prospective study consisted of cDNA or gDNA derived from T cells, B-cell-depleted T cells, or PBMCs. The dataset comprised deeply sampled blood TCRbeta repertoires from subjects exposed to, actively infected with, or recovered from COVID-19. The repertoires were released in a freely available public database intended as a resource for research on the immune response to SARS-CoV-2. The samples were drawn from two sources: the first 160 participants of the ongoing ImmuneRACE study, and 1,200 or so subjects contributed by 6 global collaborators. A de-identified subject ID, COVID-19 status, age in years and sex were almost always included in the sample metadata. HLA class I and class II types, where available, came from metadata supplied by the sample provider rather than from assay-based typing.

TCRbeta CDR3 regions were amplified from genomic DNA by means of the immunoSEQ Assay, a bias-controlled multiplex PCR. The original methods were these. Nucleated cell counts per sample were estimated from amplification of reference gene primers within the assay. To quantify the absolute abundance of each unique TCRbeta CDR3 rearrangement, sequence reads were collapsed and filtered. Productive Simpson clonality was computed per sample as the square root of Simpson's diversity index over productive rearrangements. TCRdb retrieved this table from immuneACCESS and kept in-frame rearrangements only. Not all clones are present; in checked studies, unresolved V genes account for under half, and no reason is known for the remainder. The V and J calls and clone size were taken over from that table, and D and trimming were inferred from the DNA. The sample data list 100,000 or so clones, and around 72% of these were observed just once. The ten largest clonotypes hold around an eighth of the sample.

The trim is 5 bases for V and 6 bases for J, with a gap of 19 bases between the germline ends. The germline V gene specifies MDHEN as CDR1 and SYDVKM as CDR2. The CDR3 sequence holds 15 residues, the cysteine and phenylalanine included. The entry retains the CDR3 DNA only, 45 bases that are in frame from base 1. Broader findings and caveats from the paper: Clinical and demographic metadata were provided uncurated, with the amount varying by source and participant.

Collaborating institutions collected whole blood in K2EDTA tubes following their own protocols. For TCRbeta analysis, collaborator samples were shipped as frozen whole blood, as isolated PBMCs, or as DNA extracted from either sample type. Ten or more counts support this clone. What this receptor recognizes is not known. Per-base qualities were not stored, and no clone one base away is much larger. The rearranged chain carries TRBV28 and TRBJ1-1, with TRBD1 perhaps the D gene, on 5 matching bases. The sequenced material came from peripheral blood. The TCR was taken from a woman over 75 with acute or convalescent COVID-19. The CDR3 protein is CASSPPGQGLSEAFF. Read as DNA, the sequence is TGTGCCAGCAGTCCCCCCGGGCAGGGTTTGTCTGAAGCTTTCTTT. Full variable domain (CDR3 extended with the reference TRBV28 and TRBJ1-1 proteins): DVKVTQSSRYLVKRTGEKVFLECVQDMDHENMFWYRQDPGLGLRLIYFSYDVKMKEKGDIPEGYSVSREKKERFSLILESASTNQTSMYLCASSPPGQGLSEAFFGQGTRLTVV.